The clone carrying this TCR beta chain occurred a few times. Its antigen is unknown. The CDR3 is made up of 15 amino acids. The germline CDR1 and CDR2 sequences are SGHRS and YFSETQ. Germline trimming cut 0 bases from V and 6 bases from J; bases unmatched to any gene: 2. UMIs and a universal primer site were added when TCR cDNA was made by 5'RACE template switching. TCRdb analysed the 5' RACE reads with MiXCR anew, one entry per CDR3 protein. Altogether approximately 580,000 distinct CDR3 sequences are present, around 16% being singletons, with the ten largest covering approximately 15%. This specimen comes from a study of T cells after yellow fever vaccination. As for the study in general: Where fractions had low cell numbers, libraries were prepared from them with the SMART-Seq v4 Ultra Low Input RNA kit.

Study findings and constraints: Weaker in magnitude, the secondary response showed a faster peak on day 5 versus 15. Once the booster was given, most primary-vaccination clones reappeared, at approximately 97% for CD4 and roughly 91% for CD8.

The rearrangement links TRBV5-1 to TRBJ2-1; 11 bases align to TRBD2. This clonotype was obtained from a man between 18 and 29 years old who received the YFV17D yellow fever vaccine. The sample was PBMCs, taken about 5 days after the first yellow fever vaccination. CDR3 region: CASSLETSGANEQFF. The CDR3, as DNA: TGCGCCAGCAGCTTGGAGACTAGCGGGGCCAATGAGCAGTTCTTC.